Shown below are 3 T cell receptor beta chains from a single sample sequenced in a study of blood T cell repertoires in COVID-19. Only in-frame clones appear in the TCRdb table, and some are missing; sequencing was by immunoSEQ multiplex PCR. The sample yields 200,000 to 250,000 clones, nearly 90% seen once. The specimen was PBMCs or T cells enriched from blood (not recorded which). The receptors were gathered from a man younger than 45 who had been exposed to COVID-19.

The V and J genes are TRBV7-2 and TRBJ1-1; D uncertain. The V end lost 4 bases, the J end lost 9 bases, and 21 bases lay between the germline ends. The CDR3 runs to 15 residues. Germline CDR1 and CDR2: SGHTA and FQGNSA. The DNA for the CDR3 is TGTGCCAGCAGCTCGTCGGTTCGGGTCTTCGGGAAAGCTTTCTTT. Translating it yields CASSSSVRVFGKAFF.

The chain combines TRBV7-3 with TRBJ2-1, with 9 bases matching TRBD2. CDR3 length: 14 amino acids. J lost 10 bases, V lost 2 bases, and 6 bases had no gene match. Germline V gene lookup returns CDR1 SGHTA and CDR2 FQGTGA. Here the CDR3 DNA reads TGTGCCAGCAGCTTAGTGGCTAGCGGGGCCGAGCAGTTCTTC. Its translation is CASSLVASGAEQFF.

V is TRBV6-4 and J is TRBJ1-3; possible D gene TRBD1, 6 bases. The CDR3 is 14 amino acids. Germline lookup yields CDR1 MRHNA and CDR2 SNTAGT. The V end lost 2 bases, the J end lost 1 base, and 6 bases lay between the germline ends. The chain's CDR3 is CASSDGTSGNTIYF. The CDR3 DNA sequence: TGTGCCAGCAGTGACGGGACATCTGGAAACACCATATATTTT.